This paragraph reports one T cell receptor beta chain. Its antigen is still unknown. The V gene's germline CDR1 is SGHTA and CDR2 FQGNSA. V was shortened by 2 bases and J by 3 bases, with 19 bases between the two germline ends. The CDR3 sequence is 17 residues long. This entry belongs to a study of cytomegalovirus exposure and HLA in healthy donors. Findings and limits, study-wide: TCR sequences were mostly rare, though some public TCRs occurred in many donors.

The study ran its PCR with 60 Vbeta and 13 Jbeta primers. Only in-frame clones appear in the TCRdb table, and some are missing; sequencing was by immunoSEQ multiplex PCR. The sample consists of about 160,000 clones, roughly four fifths of them appearing once. The chain couples TRBV7-2 to TRBJ1-1; a weak D match, TRBD1 (6 bases). This TCR was recovered from a man aged 40-50 years in good health and CMV-seronegative. Source material: PBMCs. This CDR3 is CASSLRGRGARDTEAFF. DNA of the CDR3: TGTGCCAGCAGCTTAAGGGGGAGAGGGGCCCGGGACACTGAAGCTTTCTTT.